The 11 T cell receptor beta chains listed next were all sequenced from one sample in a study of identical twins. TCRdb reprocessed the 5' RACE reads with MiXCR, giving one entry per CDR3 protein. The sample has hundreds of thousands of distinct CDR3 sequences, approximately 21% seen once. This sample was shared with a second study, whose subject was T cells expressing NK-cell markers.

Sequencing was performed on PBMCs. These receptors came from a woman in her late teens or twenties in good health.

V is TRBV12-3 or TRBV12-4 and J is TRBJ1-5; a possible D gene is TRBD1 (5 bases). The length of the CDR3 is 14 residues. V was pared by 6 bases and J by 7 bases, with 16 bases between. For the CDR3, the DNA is TGTGCCAGCAGCTCAAGTGGGGGGACCCAGCCCCAGCATTTT. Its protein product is CASSSSGGTQPQHF.

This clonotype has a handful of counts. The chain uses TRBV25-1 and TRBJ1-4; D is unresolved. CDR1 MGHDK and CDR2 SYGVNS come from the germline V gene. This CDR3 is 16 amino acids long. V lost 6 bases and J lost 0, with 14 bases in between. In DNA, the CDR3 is TGTGCCAGCAGCCGACGGGCCCAAGCAACTAATGAAAAACTGTTTTTT. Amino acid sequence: CASSRRAQATNEKLFF. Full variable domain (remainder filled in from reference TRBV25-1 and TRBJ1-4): EADIYQTPRYLVIGTGKKITLECSQTMGHDKMYWYQQDPGMELHLIHYSYGVNSTEKGDLSSESTVSRIRTEHFPLTLESARPSHTSQYLCASSRRAQATNEKLFFGSGTQLSVL.

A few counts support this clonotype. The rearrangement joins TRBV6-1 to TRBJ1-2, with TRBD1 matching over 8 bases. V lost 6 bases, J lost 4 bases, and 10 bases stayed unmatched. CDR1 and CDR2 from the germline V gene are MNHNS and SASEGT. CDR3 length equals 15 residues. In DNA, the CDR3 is TGTGCCAGCAGGGACAGGGCGACTCAATTCTATGGCTACACCTTC. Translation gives CASRDRATQFYGYTF.

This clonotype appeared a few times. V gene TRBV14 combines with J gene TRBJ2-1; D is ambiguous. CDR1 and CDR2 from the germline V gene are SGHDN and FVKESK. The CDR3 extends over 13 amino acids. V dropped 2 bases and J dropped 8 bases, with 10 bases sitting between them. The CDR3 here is CASSQTQNHEQFF. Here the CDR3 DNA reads TGTGCCAGCAGCCAAACACAGAATCATGAGCAGTTCTTC.

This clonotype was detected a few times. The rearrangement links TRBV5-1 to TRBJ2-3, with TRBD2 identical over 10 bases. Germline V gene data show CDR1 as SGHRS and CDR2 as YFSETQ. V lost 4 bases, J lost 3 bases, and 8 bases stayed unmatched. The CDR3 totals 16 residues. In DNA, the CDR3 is TGCGCCAGCAGCCGGCCTACTAGCGGGGCAACAGATACGCAGTATTTT. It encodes CASSRPTSGATDTQYF. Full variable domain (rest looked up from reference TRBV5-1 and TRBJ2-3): KAGVTQTPRYLIKTRGQQVTLSCSPISGHRSVSWYQQTPGQGLQFLFEYFSETQRNKGNFPGRFSGRQFSNSRSEMNVSTLELGDSALYLCASSRPTSGATDTQYFGPGTRLTVL.

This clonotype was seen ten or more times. The CDR3 DNA is TGTGCCAGCAGCCCTTTGGGCACTGAAGCTTTCTTT. Its protein is CASSPLGTEAFF. The genes are TRBV9 and TRBJ1-1, with no clear D. V lost 4 bases, J lost 4 bases, and 8 bases lay in between. CDR1 and CDR2 (germline): SGDLS, YYNGEE. The CDR3 is 12 amino acids.

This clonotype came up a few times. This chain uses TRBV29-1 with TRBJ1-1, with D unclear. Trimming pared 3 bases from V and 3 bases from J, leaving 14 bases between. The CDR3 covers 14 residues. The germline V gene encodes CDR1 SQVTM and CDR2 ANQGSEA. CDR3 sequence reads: CSVDGVDLDTEAFF. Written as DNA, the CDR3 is TGCAGCGTTGATGGTGTGGATTTAGACACTGAAGCTTTCTTT.

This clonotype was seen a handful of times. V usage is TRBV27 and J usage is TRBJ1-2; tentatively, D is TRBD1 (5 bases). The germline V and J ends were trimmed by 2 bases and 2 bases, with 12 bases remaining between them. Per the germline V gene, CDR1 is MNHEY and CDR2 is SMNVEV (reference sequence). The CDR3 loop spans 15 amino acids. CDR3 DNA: TGTGCCAGCAGTTTAGGGGGTTTGGGGAACTATGGCTACACCTTC. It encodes CASSLGGLGNYGYTF.

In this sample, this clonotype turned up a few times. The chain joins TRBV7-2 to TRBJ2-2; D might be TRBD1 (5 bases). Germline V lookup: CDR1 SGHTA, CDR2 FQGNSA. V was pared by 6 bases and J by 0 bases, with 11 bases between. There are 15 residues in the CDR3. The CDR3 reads CASRSGHSNTGELFF. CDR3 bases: TGTGCCAGCAGGTCAGGACATTCGAACACCGGGGAGCTGTTTTTT.

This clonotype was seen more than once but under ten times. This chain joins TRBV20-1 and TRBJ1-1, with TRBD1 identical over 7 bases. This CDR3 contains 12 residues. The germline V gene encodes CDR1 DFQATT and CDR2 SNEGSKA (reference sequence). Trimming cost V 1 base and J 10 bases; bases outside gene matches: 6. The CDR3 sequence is CSARVGRGVAFF. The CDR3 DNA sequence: TGCAGTGCTAGAGTGGGCAGGGGGGTAGCTTTCTTT.

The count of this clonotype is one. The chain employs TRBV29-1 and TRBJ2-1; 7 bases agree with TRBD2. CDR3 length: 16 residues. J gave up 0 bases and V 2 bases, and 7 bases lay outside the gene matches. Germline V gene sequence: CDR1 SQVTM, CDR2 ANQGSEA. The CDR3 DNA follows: TGCAGCGTTGAAACCCGAATAGCGGGCTCCTACAATGAGCAGTTCTTC. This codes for CSVETRIAGSYNEQFF.